This record covers a single T cell receptor beta chain. The source of the sample is a study of CD8+ T cells in alopecia areata. Treatment in this sample: oral pan-JAK inhibitor, 5-10 mg twice daily. It was cDNA, reverse transcribed from extracted RNA, that served as the sequencing template. The repertoire was sequenced with immunoSEQ multiplex PCR; TCRdb's copy has only in-frame clones and lacks some. The sample has some 110,000 clones, roughly three fifths seen once. The CDR3 is 13 amino acids. Germline values: CDR1 MNHEY, CDR2 SMNVEV (reference sequence). The specimen was CD8+ T cells sorted from blood, collected at week 24, from a patient treated with tofacitinib. The receptor's source is a human donor with alopecia areata. The genes are TRBV27 and TRBJ2-7; weak D call: TRBD1 (6 bases). Gene TRBJ2-1 matches the end of the DNA better, so the J call may be wrong. The CDR3 protein is CASSPLGQNEQFF. The CDR3 nucleotides read TGTGCCAGCAGCCCACTCGGACAGAATGAGCAGTTCTTC.